The 32 T cell receptor beta chains below come from one sample, sequenced in a study of shared clonotypes between healthy human individuals. Generated by immunoSEQ multiplex PCR, the TCRdb table keeps only in-frame clones and is missing some. Among 2 million or so clones listed, about 95% were seen once. Naive CD8 cells comprised CD45RO-negative, CCR7-positively selected cells, excluding terminally differentiated effector memory CD45RA+ cells. Sequencing was carried out using naive CD8+ T cells sorted from blood. These receptors were collected from a man between 18 and 29 years old in good health.

The chain has TRBV11-3 and TRBJ2-2, with TRBD1 as a possible D gene (5 bases). Germline V gene sequence: CDR1 SGHNT, CDR2 YENEEA. The CDR3 spans 15 residues. Between the trimmed V and J ends, which lost 2 bases and 1 base, there was a span of 8 bases. CDR3 sequence reads: CASSLQGENTGELFF. The CDR3 DNA is TGTGCCAGCAGCTTACAAGGGGAGAACACCGGGGAGCTGTTTTTT.

V and J are TRBV28 and TRBJ1-5, with 7 bases fitting TRBD1. The germline V gene has CDR1 MDHEN and CDR2 SYDVKM. J gave up 9 bases and V 3 bases, and 8 bases lay outside the gene matches. This CDR3 comprises 14 residues. The CDR3 protein is CASSLTGSNGPQHF. The CDR3 DNA sequence: TGTGCCAGCAGTTTGACAGGGAGCAACGGGCCCCAGCATTTT.

This sequence joins TRBV13 and TRBJ2-7; maybe TRBD1 (6 bases). Germline CDR1 is PRHDT and CDR2 is FYEKMQ (reference sequence). The CDR3 sequence is 16 residues long. V lost 0 bases and J lost 0, with 12 bases in between. The CDR3 nucleotides are TGTGCCAGCAGCTTAGGAGGACAGAACTACTCCTACGAGCAGTACTTC. Amino acids: CASSLGGQNYSYEQYF.

The V call is TRBV7-9, the J call TRBJ2-1; 7 bases align to TRBD2. Trimming cost V 2 bases and J 7 bases; bases outside gene matches: 11. This CDR3 spans 16 amino acids. CDR1 SEHNR and CDR2 FQNEAQ come from the germline V gene (reference sequence). CDR3 residues: CASSLNGRELSNEQFF. The CDR3 bases are TGTGCCAGCAGCTTAAATGGGCGGGAGCTGAGTAATGAGCAGTTCTTC.

This chain uses TRBV27 with TRBJ2-7, with 8 bases lining up with TRBD1. CDR1 MNHEY and CDR2 SMNVEV come from the germline V gene (reference sequence). CDR3 length: 16 amino acids. V lost 5 bases to trimming and J lost 6 bases; unmatched junction nucleotides: 15. As DNA, the CDR3 is TGTGCCAGCAGTAGGGGTAAAGGGCAGGGGGCCCGCGAGCAGTACTTC. Encoded protein: CASSRGKGQGAREQYF.

The V gene is TRBV13, the J gene TRBJ2-7; the D gene is possibly TRBD1 (6 bases). V was trimmed by 4 bases and J by 3 bases, leaving 22 bases between them. This CDR3 is built from 17 residues. Germline CDR1 is PRHDT and CDR2 is FYEKMQ (reference sequence). The CDR3 is CASSSPGHIAYNYEQYF. The CDR3 region has the DNA TGTGCCAGCAGCTCACCGGGACACATCGCCTACAACTACGAGCAGTACTTC. Combining the CDR3 with reference TRBV13 and TRBJ2-7 gives the whole variable domain AAGVIQSPRHLIKEKRETATLKCYPIPRHDTVYWYQQGPGQDPQFLISFYEKMQSDKGSIPDRFSAQQFSDYHSELNMSSLELGDSALYFCASSSPGHIAYNYEQYFGPGTRLTVT.

The chain recombines TRBV2 with TRBJ2-7; 7 nucleotides match TRBD2. J gave up 6 bases and V 2 bases, and 10 bases lay outside the gene matches. Germline V CDR1 and CDR2: SNHLY, FYNNEI. This CDR3 comprises 15 residues. The CDR3 bases are TGTGCCAGCAGTGAATTTGGCGGACTAGATATCGAGCAGTACTTC. This translates into CASSEFGGLDIEQYF.

For the CDR3, the DNA is TGTGCCAGCAGTTTATGGCGCCTAGCGGGGGGCACCGGGGAGCTGTTTTTT. It specifies CASSLWRLAGGTGELFF. The chain couples TRBV28 to TRBJ2-2; 11 bases agree with TRBD2. V was clipped by 0 bases and J by 4 bases; unmatched bases: 4. Germline V CDR1 and CDR2: MDHEN, SYDVKM. The CDR3 length is 17 residues. Combining the CDR3 with reference TRBV28 and TRBJ2-2 gives the whole variable domain DVKVTQSSRYLVKRTGEKVFLECVQDMDHENMFWYRQDPGLGLRLIYFSYDVKMKEKGDIPEGYSVSREKKERFSLILESASTNQTSMYLCASSLWRLAGGTGELFFGEGSRLTVL.

The J gene is TRBJ2-7, the V gene TRBV6-6; D possibly corresponds to TRBD1 (6 bases). The germline gives CDR1 MNHNY, CDR2 SVGAGI (reference sequence). Between the trimmed V and J ends, which lost 0 bases and 1 base, there was a span of 13 bases. The CDR3 is 16 amino acids. As DNA, the CDR3 is TGTGCCAGCAGTTACTCAGCTACAGGGTTTTCCTACGAGCAGTACTTC. Its translation: CASSYSATGFSYEQYF.

This clone was seen only once. V gene TRBV7-8 combines with J gene TRBJ2-7, with TRBD1 matching over 11 bases. CDR1 SGHVS and CDR2 FQNEAQ come from the germline V gene. There are 16 residues in the CDR3. V gave up 4 bases and J gave up 6 bases; unmatched junction bases: 11. The CDR3 DNA reads as TGTGCCAGCAGCTCATGGACAGGGGGCAATGTGGGCGAGCAGTACTTC. Protein product: CASSSWTGGNVGEQYF.

The chain carries TRBV7-9 and TRBJ2-1; 12 bases are a match to TRBD2. In germline, CDR1 is SEHNR, CDR2 FQNEAQ (reference sequence). This CDR3 region has 15 residues. Losses at the gene ends were 2 bases for V and 6 bases for J; bases not matched to a gene: 2. The CDR3 spells CASSLTTSGSNEQFF. The CDR3 coding sequence is TGTGCCAGCAGCTTAACGACTAGCGGGAGCAATGAGCAGTTCTTC. Drawing the rest from reference TRBV7-9 and TRBJ2-1, the complete variable domain is DTGVSQNPRHKITKRGQNVTFRCDPISEHNRLYWYRQTLGQGPEFLTYFQNEAQLEKSRLLSDRFSAERPKGSFSTLEIQRTEQGDSAMYLCASSLTTSGSNEQFFGPGTRLTVL.

The chain joins TRBV2 to TRBJ2-1, with 7 positions matching TRBD1. With V trimmed by 4 bases and J by 6 bases, 12 bases remained unmatched. Germline assignment: CDR1 SNHLY and CDR2 FYNNEI. The CDR3 is made up of 16 amino acids. Here the CDR3 reads CASSASTLGTANEQFF. The CDR3 region has the DNA TGTGCCAGCAGTGCCTCCACACTAGGGACAGCCAATGAGCAGTTCTTC.

Turning to this clone: The same CDR3 also results from other DNA sequences found in this sample. The chain carries TRBV30 and TRBJ2-7, with D possibly matching TRBD2 (6 bases). The V gene's germline CDR1 is GTSNPN and CDR2 SVGIG (reference sequence). Trimming shortened V by 1 base and J by 3 bases, and 7 bases separated the two germline ends. This CDR3 has 12 amino acids. CDR3 protein: CAWSGDFYEQYF. In DNA form, the CDR3 reads TGTGCCTGGAGTGGGGACTTCTACGAGCAGTACTTC.

The chain employs TRBV6-6 and TRBJ1-6; a weak D match, TRBD1 (5 bases). The germline CDR1 and CDR2 sequences are MNHNY and SVGAGI (reference sequence). V dropped 6 bases and J dropped 9 bases, with 9 bases sitting between them. This CDR3 is 12 amino acids long. CDR3 sequence: CASSYGGSPLHF. The DNA of the CDR3 is TGTGCCAGCAGCTACGGGGGTTCACCCCTCCACTTT.

V and J are TRBV19 and TRBJ1-6; D gene uncertain. V lost 3 bases, J lost 5 bases, and 8 bases lay in between. CDR1 is LNHDA, CDR2 SQIVND, per germline (reference sequence). The CDR3 totals 14 residues. CDR3 in amino acids: CASSIIPDNSPLHF. The CDR3, as DNA: TGTGCCAGTAGTATCATACCGGATAATTCACCCCTCCACTTT.

The genes are TRBV6-5 and TRBJ1-1; possible D gene TRBD1, 5 bases. Trimming shortened V by 4 bases and J by 4 bases, and 13 bases separated the two germline ends. Germline CDR1 reads MNHEY; CDR2 reads SVGAGI. CDR3 size: 14 residues. This CDR3 is CASSLGIGGTEAFF. The CDR3 DNA follows: TGTGCCAGCAGTTTGGGGATCGGGGGCACTGAAGCTTTCTTT.

A word on this clone: Other DNA sequences in this specimen translate into the identical CDR3. V is TRBV20-1 and J is TRBJ1-1; D is unclear. Germline V gene data show CDR1 as DFQATT and CDR2 as SNEGSKA (reference sequence). The V end was cut by 6 bases, the J end by 5 bases, with 10 bases between. The CDR3 is made up of 11 amino acids. CDR3 amino acids: CSAGVNTEAFF. The DNA of the CDR3 is TGCAGTGCCGGAGTCAATACTGAAGCTTTCTTT.

The rearrangement links TRBV6-1 to TRBJ1-1; 9 bases agree with TRBD1. With 4 bases clipped from V and 3 bases from J, the junction kept 12 bases outside the gene matches. The CDR3 consists of 17 residues. Germline CDR1 reads MNHNS; CDR2 reads SASEGT. Here the CDR3 DNA reads TGTGCCAGCAGTGCCCCGCACTACAGGGGGCAGGACACTGAAGCTTTCTTT. This translates into CASSAPHYRGQDTEAFF.

V usage is TRBV4-1 and J usage is TRBJ2-7; a possible D gene is TRBD2 (6 bases). CDR3 length equals 15 residues. The ends were cut back, 5 bases at V and 2 bases at J, with 16 bases in the middle. Germline CDR1 and CDR2: MGHRA and YSYEKL. CDR3 sequence: CASSASGTGAYEQYF. The CDR3 DNA reads TGCGCCAGCAGCGCCTCCGGGACGGGGGCCTACGAGCAGTACTTC.

V and J are TRBV10-3 and TRBJ2-1; D not certain. The germline gives CDR1 ENHRY, CDR2 SYGVKD. V was cut by 0 bases and J by 8 bases, with 5 bases left in between. The CDR3 consists of 12 residues. The CDR3 nucleotides read TGTGCCATCAGTGAGTCTAGGGATGAGCAGTTCTTC. It encodes CAISESRDEQFF.

The chain recombines TRBV10-2 with TRBJ2-7; 10 bases are shared with TRBD2. V lost 2 bases to trimming and J lost 0 bases; unmatched junction nucleotides: 22. Looked up from germline, CDR1 is WSHSY and CDR2 is SAAADI. The CDR3 spans 22 residues. The CDR3 loop is CASSEPGGPRTSGSLSSYEQYF. CDR3 bases: TGCGCCAGCAGTGAGCCGGGGGGCCCGCGGACTAGCGGATCTCTAAGCTCCTACGAGCAGTACTTC.

This clone occurred once. V is TRBV14 and J is TRBJ2-3; no clear D. V lost 5 bases, J lost 4 bases, and 10 bases lay in between. This CDR3 spans 13 amino acids. Germline CDR1 is SGHDN and CDR2 is FVKESK. The CDR3 loop reads CASSILSADTQYF. CDR3 DNA: TGTGCCAGCAGCATCCTAAGCGCAGATACGCAGTATTTT. The entire variable domain, with the rest obtained from reference TRBV14 and TRBJ2-3, is as follows: EAGVTQFPSHSVIEKGQTVTLRCDPISGHDNLYWYRRVMGKEIKFLLHFVKESKQDESGMPNNRFLAERTGGTYSTLKVQPAELEDSGVYFCASSILSADTQYFGPGTRLTVL.

This chain links TRBV27 with TRBJ1-4, with D unclear. The CDR3 is 15 amino acids. V lost 5 bases and J 8 bases, leaving 18 bases between the germline ends. Germline values: CDR1 MNHEY, CDR2 SMNVEV (reference sequence). CDR3 residues: CASSTSWGMEEKLFF. The CDR3 DNA follows: TGTGCCAGCAGTACGTCATGGGGAATGGAAGAAAAACTGTTTTTT.

This clone was seen a single time. This chain uses TRBV11-2 with TRBJ2-7; 9 bases are a match to TRBD2. V shed 1 base, J shed 0 bases, and the junction held 4 bases outside the gene matches. This CDR3 region has 16 residues. From germline, CDR1 is SGHAT and CDR2 FQNNGV. The CDR3 protein is CASSLGGTSTSYEQYF. In nucleotides, the CDR3 is TGTGCCAGCAGCTTAGGAGGGACTAGCACCTCCTACGAGCAGTACTTC.

V gene TRBV9 combines with J gene TRBJ2-3; D not certain. The CDR3 extends over 15 amino acids. The V gene's germline CDR1 is SGDLS and CDR2 YYNGEE. The germline V and J ends were trimmed by 0 bases and 1 base, with 9 bases remaining between them. The CDR3 DNA follows: TGTGCCAGCAGCGTAGGAGTGCTTGGCACAGATACGCAGTATTTT. Translated: CASSVGVLGTDTQYF.

Here the CDR3 reads CASSPSDPSKTQYF. CDR3 nucleotides: TGTGCCAGCAGCCCCAGTGACCCATCGAAGACCCAGTACTTC. The rearrangement links TRBV7-2 to TRBJ2-5; the D is unclear. V dropped 5 bases and J dropped 6 bases, with 16 bases sitting between them. The CDR3 extends over 14 amino acids. CDR1 is SGHTA and CDR2 is FQGNSA in the germline V gene.

This clone appeared a single time. V and J are TRBV4-1 and TRBJ1-2, with TRBD1 identical over 7 bases. Per germline, CDR1 MGHRA and CDR2 YSYEKL. The ends lost 0 bases at V and 7 bases at J; junction bases unmatched: 11. This CDR3 has 16 amino acids. CDR3 loop: CASSQEPGQLYFGYTF. CDR3 bases: TGCGCCAGCAGCCAAGAACCGGGACAGCTGTATTTTGGCTACACCTTC.

This chain connects TRBV19 to TRBJ1-2, with D unresolved. The V gene lost 3 bases and the J gene lost 4 bases, with 12 bases spanning the gap. The CDR3 contains 14 residues. Germline CDR1 LNHDA, CDR2 SQIVND (reference sequence). The DNA of the CDR3 is TGTGCCAGTAGTATCGGCTGGGAGCCCTATGGCTACACCTTC. It specifies CASSIGWEPYGYTF.

The genes are TRBV6-1 and TRBJ2-1; perhaps TRBD1 as D (5 bases). CDR3 length: 15 residues. V lost 1 base and J lost 5, with 12 bases in between. Germline V lookup: CDR1 MNHNS, CDR2 SASEGT. CDR3 loop: CASSEVGDYDNEQFF. The CDR3 nucleotides read TGTGCCAGCAGTGAAGTAGGGGATTACGACAATGAGCAGTTCTTC.

In the case of this clone: This sample also contains other DNA sequences that code for the same CDR3. The chain links TRBV7-9 to TRBJ2-5; D remains ambiguous. CDR1 and CDR2 (germline): SEHNR, FQNEAQ (reference sequence). The CDR3 runs 12 residues. V gave up 0 bases and J gave up 5 bases, with 4 bases separating them. The CDR3 here is CASSLAGETQYF. CDR3 sequence (DNA): TGTGCCAGCAGCTTAGCTGGGGAGACCCAGTACTTC.

This chain connects TRBV30 to TRBJ2-1; D unresolved. The CDR3 runs 12 residues. Trimming took off 2 bases at V and 9 bases at J, with 11 bases between the two ends. CDR1 and CDR2 from the germline V gene are GTSNPN and SVGIG (reference sequence). The CDR3 DNA reads as TGTGCCTGGAGTCGCGGCTTCGGTGAGCAGTTCTTC. It encodes CAWSRGFGEQFF. Complete variable domain (other parts from reference TRBV30 and TRBJ2-1): SQTIHQWPATLVQPVGSPLSLECTVEGTSNPNLYWYRQAAGRGLQLLFYSVGIGQISSEVPQNLSASRPQDRQFILSSKKLLLSDSGFYLCAWSRGFGEQFFGPGTRLTVL.

This clone occurred once. The junction and the germline gene differ at one end; a read error may be behind it. The chain employs TRBV7-7 and TRBJ2-2; D call uncertain. CDR1 SSHAT and CDR2 FNYEAQ come from the germline V gene (reference sequence). CDR3 length: 13 residues. The CDR3 sequence is CASSPENTGELFF. In DNA, the CDR3 is TGTGCTAGCAGCCCCGAGAACACCGGGGAGCTGTTTTTT.